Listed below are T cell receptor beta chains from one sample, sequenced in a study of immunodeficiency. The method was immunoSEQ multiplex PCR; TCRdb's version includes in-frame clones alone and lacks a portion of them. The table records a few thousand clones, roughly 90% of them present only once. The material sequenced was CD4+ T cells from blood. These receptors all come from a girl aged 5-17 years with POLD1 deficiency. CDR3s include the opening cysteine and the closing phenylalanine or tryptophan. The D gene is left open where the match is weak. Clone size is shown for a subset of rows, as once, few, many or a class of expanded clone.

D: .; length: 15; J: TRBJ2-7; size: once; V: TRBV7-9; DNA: TGTGCCAGCAGCTCTATTCAGGGGCTGACCTACGAGCAGTACTTC; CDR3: CASSSIQGLTYEQYF
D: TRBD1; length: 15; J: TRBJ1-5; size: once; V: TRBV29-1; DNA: TGCAGCGTGGGGGCCTCGACAGGGAGCAATCAGCCCCAGCATTTT; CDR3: CSVGASTGSNQPQHF
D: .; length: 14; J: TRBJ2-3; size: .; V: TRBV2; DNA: TGTGCCAGCAGCCTGTCAGGGGGCACAGATACGCAGTATTTT; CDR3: CASSLSGGTDTQYF
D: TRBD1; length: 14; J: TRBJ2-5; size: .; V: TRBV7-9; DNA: TGTGCCAGCAGCCTAAGACAGGGCCAAGAGACCCAGTACTTC; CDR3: CASSLRQGQETQYF
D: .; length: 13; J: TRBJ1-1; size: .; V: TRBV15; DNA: TGTGCCACCAGCAGAGATCTCCGCACTGAAGCTTTCTTT; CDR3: CATSRDLRTEAFF
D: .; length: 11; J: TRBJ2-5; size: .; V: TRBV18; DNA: TGTGCCAGCTCACCCCAAGAGACCCAGTACTTC; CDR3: CASSPQETQYF
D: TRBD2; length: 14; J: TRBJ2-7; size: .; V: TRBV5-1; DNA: TGCGCCAGCAGCTTGCTAGCGGAGCCCTACGAGCAGTACTTC; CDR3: CASSLLAEPYEQYF
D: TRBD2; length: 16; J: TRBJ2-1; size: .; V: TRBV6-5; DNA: TGTGCCAGCAGTTACTCGCCTAGCGGGAATTACAATGAGCAGTTCTTC; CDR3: CASSYSPSGNYNEQFF
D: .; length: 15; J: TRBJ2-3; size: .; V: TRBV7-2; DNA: TGTGCCAGCAGCTTAGATTCGGCTAGCACAGATACGCAGTATTTT; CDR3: CASSLDSASTDTQYF
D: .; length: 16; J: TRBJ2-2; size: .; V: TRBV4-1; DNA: TGCGCCAGCAGCCAAGTTACCAGGGTGGACACCGGGGAGCTGTTTTTT; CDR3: CASSQVTRVDTGELFF
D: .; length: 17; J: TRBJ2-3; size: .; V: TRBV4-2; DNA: TGTGCCAGCAGCCAAGATTCCATAGCGGCGATAACAGATACGCAGTATTTT; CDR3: CASSQDSIAAITDTQYF
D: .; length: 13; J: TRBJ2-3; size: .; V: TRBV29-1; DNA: TGCAGCACCGGACTAAATGGGGGAGATACGCAGTATTTT; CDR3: CSTGLNGGDTQYF
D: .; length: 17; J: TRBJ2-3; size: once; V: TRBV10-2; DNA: TGCGCCAGCAGTGAGAGGAACCTGGGCACTAGCACAGATACGCAGTATTTT; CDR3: CASSERNLGTSTDTQYF
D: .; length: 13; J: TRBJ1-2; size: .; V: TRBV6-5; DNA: TGTGCCACTTCGAGGGTGGCTAACTATGGCTACACCTTC; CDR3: CATSRVANYGYTF
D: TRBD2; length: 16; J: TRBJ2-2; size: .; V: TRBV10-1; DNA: TGCGCCAGCTCCCGGGGAGGGGCGGACTTCACCGGGGAGCTGTTTTTT; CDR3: CASSRGGADFTGELFF
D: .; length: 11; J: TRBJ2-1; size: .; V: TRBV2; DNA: TGTGCCAGCAGTGTCCGGGATGAGCAGTTCTTC; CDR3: CASSVRDEQFF
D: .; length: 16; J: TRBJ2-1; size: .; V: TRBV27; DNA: TGTGCCAGCAGTTTATTTGCGGCGAGCTCCTACAATGAGCAGTTCTTC; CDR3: CASSLFAASSYNEQFF
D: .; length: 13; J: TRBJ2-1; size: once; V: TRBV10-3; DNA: TGTGCCATCAGTGGGGCAGATAGGAATGAGCAGTTCTTC; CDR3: CAISGADRNEQFF
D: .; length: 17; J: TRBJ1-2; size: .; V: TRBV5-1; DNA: TGCGCCAGCAGCTTTAAGACGGGAGCAACTCTGTTCTATGGCTACACCTTC; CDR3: CASSFKTGATLFYGYTF
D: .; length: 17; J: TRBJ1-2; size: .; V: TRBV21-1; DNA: TGTGCCAGCAGCAAAGTCCTGAAATTTAAAGGGGGCTTGAGCTACACCTTC; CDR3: CASSKVLKFKGGLSYTF
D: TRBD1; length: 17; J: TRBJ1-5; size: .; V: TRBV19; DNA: TGTGCCAGTAGTATAGATCCCACAGGGGGCTCAGGACAGCCCCAGCATTTT; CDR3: CASSIDPTGGSGQPQHF
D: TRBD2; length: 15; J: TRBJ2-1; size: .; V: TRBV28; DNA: TGTGCCAGCGGCCCGAGCGGGAGCTCCTACAATGAGCAGTTCTTC; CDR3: CASGPSGSSYNEQFF
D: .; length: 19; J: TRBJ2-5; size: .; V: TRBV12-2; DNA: TGTGCAAGTCGCTTAGCGGGGGGGAACGGGACTAGCGGGAGAGAGACCCAGTACTTC; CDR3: CASRLAGGNGTSGRETQYF
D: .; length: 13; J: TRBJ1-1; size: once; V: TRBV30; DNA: TGTGCCTGGAATCGAGACAAGAACACTGAAGCTTTCTTT; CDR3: CAWNRDKNTEAFF
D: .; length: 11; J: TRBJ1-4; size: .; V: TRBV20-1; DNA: TGCAGTGCAAGTACAGATGAAAAACTGTTTTTT; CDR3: CSASTDEKLFF
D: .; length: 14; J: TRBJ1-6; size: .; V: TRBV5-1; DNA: TGCGCCAGCAGCTTCCTGGCGGGGGATTCACCCCTCCACTTT; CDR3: CASSFLAGDSPLHF
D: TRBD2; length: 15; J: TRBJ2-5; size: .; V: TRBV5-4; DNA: TGTGCCAGCAGCAACTCCGGGACTAGCGGGAGGGCCAGAGACTTC; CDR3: CASSNSGTSGRARDF
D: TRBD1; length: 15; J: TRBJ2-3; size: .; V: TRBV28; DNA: TGTGCCAGCAGTTTGGGACAGGGGGTCGTAGATACGCAGTATTTT; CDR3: CASSLGQGVVDTQYF
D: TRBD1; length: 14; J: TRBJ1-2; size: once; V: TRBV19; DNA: TGTGCCAGTAGTAAGGGGACAGCTAACTATGGCTACACCTTC; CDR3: CASSKGTANYGYTF